Presented here are 15 T cell receptor beta chains from one specimen sequenced in a study of cytomegalovirus exposure and HLA in healthy donors. Clones were sequenced by immunoSEQ multiplex PCR, and TCRdb holds only the in-frame ones, with some missing. The table has 150,000 or so clones, 75% to 90% seen once. The material sequenced was PBMCs. The receptors come from a young woman in good health and CMV-seronegative.

J is TRBJ1-2 and V is TRBV23-1; D is perhaps TRBD1 (6 bases). TRBV23-1 is treated as an ORF (open reading frame) with a function not yet certain. This CDR3 spans 15 amino acids. Trimming removed 6 bases from V and 4 bases from J, with 18 bases in between. CDR3 bases: TGCGCCAGCAGCCCCGACAGGAACGGGTGCTATGGCTACACCTTC. Its protein product is CASSPDRNGCYGYTF.

The chain employs TRBV15 and TRBJ2-5, with 9 bases identical to TRBD2. From germline, CDR1 is LNHNV and CDR2 YYDKDF (reference sequence). This CDR3 is 19 amino acids long. V was pared by 2 bases and J by 5 bases, with 18 bases of the junction left unmatched. As DNA, the CDR3 is TGTGCCACCAGCAGACTAATCGGGACTAGCTTCCCCAGGTGGGAGACCCAGTACTTC. Its translation is CATSRLIGTSFPRWETQYF.

The CDR3 spells CASSSRDTQIEAFF. CDR3 sequence (DNA): TGTGCCAGCAGTTCCCGGGACACCCAAATTGAAGCTTTCTTT. The chain joins TRBV6-1 to TRBJ1-1; a weak D match, TRBD1 (6 bases). The germline V and J ends were trimmed by 5 bases and 7 bases, with 17 bases remaining between them. This CDR3 contains 14 residues. Germline loops: CDR1 MNHNS, CDR2 SASEGT.

V and J are TRBV6-5 and TRBJ1-4; D is ambiguous. This CDR3 spans 15 amino acids. The V gene's germline CDR1 is MNHEY and CDR2 SVGAGI. Trimming left V 4 bases short and J 8 bases short, with 17 bases between. DNA of the CDR3: TGTGCCAGCAGTTCCGGGAGTACAAAGGGCGAAAAACTGTTTTTT. It encodes CASSSGSTKGEKLFF.

This clone was picked up a small number of times. V and J are TRBV6-5 and TRBJ1-2; 7 nucleotides match TRBD1. CDR3 length: 12 amino acids. V lost 8 bases and J lost 3; bases outside the gene matches: 3. Germline V gives CDR1 MNHEY, CDR2 SVGAGI. The CDR3 sequence: CASRTGDYGYTF. CDR3 bases: TGTGCCAGCCGGACAGGAGACTATGGCTACACCTTC.

V gene TRBV5-1 combines with J gene TRBJ2-7; 9 bases are shared with TRBD1. The V segment lost 0 bases and the J segment 5 bases; nucleotides outside the gene matches: 6. The CDR3 loop spans 15 amino acids. The germline gives CDR1 SGHRS, CDR2 YFSETQ. CDR3 bases: TGCGCCAGCAGCTTGGACAGGGGGCCCCTAAACGAGCAGTACTTC. Translation: CASSLDRGPLNEQYF.

This clone was recorded once. The CDR3 nucleotides are TGCGCCAGCAGCCATGGTCCCGGGGGAATATCCTACGAGCAGTACTTC. It codes for CASSHGPGGISYEQYF. V is TRBV4-1 and J is TRBJ2-7, with D perhaps TRBD2 (6 bases). Trimming pared 3 bases from V and 1 base from J, leaving 16 bases between. This CDR3 comprises 16 residues. Germline values: CDR1 MGHRA, CDR2 YSYEKL.

This chain connects TRBV7-9 to TRBJ2-5; no firm D call. Trimming shortened V by 11 bases and J by 5 bases, and 21 bases separated the two germline ends. The CDR3 is 14 residues long. The germline gives CDR1 SEHNR, CDR2 FQNEAQ (reference sequence). CDR3 loop: CAGGGSVVVETQYF. For the CDR3, the DNA is TGTGCCGGTGGCGGTTCGGTAGTAGTTGAGACCCAGTACTTC.

The V call is TRBV10-1, the J call TRBJ2-2, with 7 bases identical to TRBD1. This CDR3 contains 17 residues. Germline loops: CDR1 WNHNN, CDR2 SYGVQD (reference sequence). J was trimmed by 7 bases and V by 6 bases; bases with no gene match: 17. The CDR3 region is CASSRGRGSKGDGELFF. DNA for the CDR3: TGCGCCAGCAGCCGCGGCAGGGGGAGTAAAGGGGACGGGGAGCTGTTTTTT.

This clone was seen a few times. The V and J genes are TRBV6-5 and TRBJ1-2; a possible D gene is TRBD1 (5 bases). Germline assignment: CDR1 MNHEY and CDR2 SVGAGI. The CDR3 extends over 15 amino acids. Trimming stripped 0 bases from V and 8 bases from J, with 16 bases between. In DNA form, the CDR3 reads TGTGCCAGCAGTTACTCCAGTTGGGGACTAATGGGCTACACCTTC. Its translation: CASSYSSWGLMGYTF.

CDR3 protein: CATSRTRQKNQPQHF. CDR3 coding DNA: TGTGCCACCAGCAGAACCAGACAGAAAAATCAGCCCCAGCATTTT. The chain joins TRBV15 to TRBJ1-5, with D possibly being TRBD1 (5 bases). V was pared by 2 bases and J by 4 bases, with 12 bases between. The CDR3 length is 15 residues. Germline CDR1 LNHNV, CDR2 YYDKDF (reference sequence).

This chain uses TRBV29-1 with TRBJ1-5; the match to TRBD1 covers 7 bases. The CDR3 loop spans 13 amino acids. Germline V gene sequence: CDR1 SQVTM, CDR2 ANQGSEA. After removal of 6 bases from V and 4 bases from J, the junction contained 6 bases not matched to a gene. The CDR3 loop is CSVSGQANQPQHF. The CDR3 nucleotides read TGCAGCGTCTCCGGACAGGCAAATCAGCCCCAGCATTTT. Filled out from reference TRBV29-1 and TRBJ1-5, the complete variable domain reads SAVISQKPSRDICQRGTSLTIQCQVDSQVTMMFWYRQQPGQSLTLIATANQGSEATYESGFVIDKFPISRPNLTFSTLTVSNMSPEDSSIYLCSVSGQANQPQHFGDGTRLSIL.

The chain couples TRBV9 to TRBJ2-6, with TRBD2 matching 9 bases. The CDR3 spans 21 residues. Germline lookup yields CDR1 SGDLS and CDR2 YYNGEE. Germline trimming cut 3 bases from V and 0 bases from J; bases unmatched to any gene: 16. The CDR3 here is CASSAPGLAQKSSSGANVLTF. The DNA for the CDR3 is TGTGCCAGCAGCGCACCGGGACTAGCACAAAAAAGCTCCTCTGGGGCCAACGTCCTGACTTTC.

The rearrangement uses TRBV28 and TRBJ2-7, with D hard to call. V was pared by 9 bases and J by 3 bases, with 18 bases between. Germline CDR1 MDHEN, CDR2 SYDVKM. CDR3 size: 14 residues. This chain's CDR3 is CASRDGLVGYEQYF. DNA of the CDR3: TGTGCCAGTAGAGACGGGTTGGTTGGCTACGAGCAGTACTTC.

The rearrangement joins TRBV5-1 to TRBJ2-3, with 9 bases that match TRBD1. Germline lookup yields CDR1 SGHRS and CDR2 YFSETQ. Trimming removed 5 bases from V and 3 bases from J; junction bases left unmatched: 1. CDR3 size: 13 residues. The CDR3 protein is CASRGQGTDTQYF. The CDR3, as DNA: TGCGCCAGCAGGGGACAGGGTACAGATACGCAGTATTTT.